The 23 T cell receptor beta chains presented below share a single source sample, sequenced in a study of T cell responses to AZD1222 COVID-19 vaccine. Assay used: immunoSEQ multiplex PCR; TCRdb lists only in-frame clones, some missing. The data contain under 140,000 clones, roughly 89% of them singletons. The input for sequencing was peripheral blood, taken 28 days after the second AZD1222 dose. The receptor set was obtained from an adult who received the AZD1222 COVID-19 vaccine.

The rearrangement joins TRBV11-2 to TRBJ1-1; the D is unclear. Germline V lookup: CDR1 SGHAT, CDR2 FQNNGV. V lost 3 bases and J lost 1, with 6 bases in between. The CDR3 is 13 amino acids. CDR3 in amino acids: CASSFNRNTEAFF. CDR3 nucleotides: TGTGCCAGCAGCTTCAATAGGAACACTGAAGCTTTCTTT. Supplemented by reference TRBV11-2 and TRBJ1-1, the full variable domain reads EAGVAQSPRYKIIEKRQSVAFWCNPISGHATLYWYQQILGQGPKLLIQFQNNGVVDDSQLPKDRFSAERLKGVDSTLKIQPAKLEDSAVYLCASSFNRNTEAFFGQGTRLTVV.

V gene TRBV7-2 combines with J gene TRBJ2-5; weak D call: TRBD2 (5 bases). This CDR3 is built from 13 residues. The ends were cut back, 5 bases at V and 7 bases at J, with 14 bases in the middle. Germline CDR1 SGHTA, CDR2 FQGNSA. The DNA of the CDR3 is TGTGCCAGCAGCCCGGGTCCCGAGGGGACCCAGTACTTC. Translating it yields CASSPGPEGTQYF.

The rearrangement joins TRBV5-8 to TRBJ2-3; D is ambiguous. The CDR3 consists of 14 residues. The germline gives CDR1 SGHTS, CDR2 YDEGEE. Trimming shortened V by 9 bases and J by 2 bases, and 16 bases separated the two germline ends. CDR3 region: CATPLGYYTDTQYF. The DNA of the CDR3 is TGTGCCACCCCCTTGGGGTATTACACAGATACGCAGTATTTT.

This clone was counted between two and nine times. This rearrangement joins TRBV3-1 (or the pseudogene TRBV3-2) to TRBJ1-2; D not certain. The CDR3 totals 13 residues. Germline V gives CDR1 LGHDT, CDR2 YNNKEL (reference sequence). V was trimmed by 1 base and J by 6 bases, leaving 9 bases between them. CDR3 in amino acids: CASSQGASDGYTF. Here the CDR3 DNA reads TGTGCCAGCAGCCAAGGGGCTAGCGATGGCTACACCTTC.

This clone was observed a handful of times. V is TRBV28 and J is TRBJ1-2, with 8 bases fitting TRBD1. The CDR3 has 15 amino acids. J gave up 4 bases and V 5 bases, and 9 bases lay outside the gene matches. In germline, CDR1 is MDHEN, CDR2 SYDVKM. CDR3 region: CASSQTGTGSYGYTF. CDR3 in DNA: TGTGCCAGCAGTCAGACCGGGACAGGCAGCTATGGCTACACCTTC.

The CDR3 is CASSSYVGTGDQPQHF. CDR3 in DNA: TGTGCCAGCAGCTCGTACGTAGGGACAGGGGATCAGCCCCAGCATTTT. The genes are TRBV5-8 and TRBJ1-5, with 10 bases fitting TRBD1. The CDR3 is made up of 16 amino acids. V trimming: 3 bases; J trimming: 5 bases; junction bases outside the gene matches: 8. The germline V gene has CDR1 SGHTS and CDR2 YDEGEE.

The rearrangement links TRBV19 to TRBJ2-5; the D call may be TRBD1 or TRBD2 (5 bases each). This CDR3 comprises 15 residues. Germline values: CDR1 LNHDA, CDR2 SQIVND (reference sequence). The ends were cut back, 5 bases at V and 5 bases at J, with 18 bases in the middle. In DNA, the CDR3 is TGTGCCAGTAGTCTCGGGGCCGTAGAGGAGGAGACCCAGTACTTC. Translation gives CASSLGAVEEETQYF. The variable domain in full, completed from reference TRBV19 and TRBJ2-5, reads DGGITQSPKYLFRKEGQNVTLSCEQNLNHDAMYWYRQDPGQGLRLIYYSQIVNDFQKGDIAEGYSVSREKKESFPLTVTSAQKNPTAFYLCASSLGAVEEETQYFGPGTRLLVL.

This clone showed up just a few times. The chain carries TRBV2 and TRBJ1-3, with 7 bases identical to TRBD1. The CDR3 is 15 amino acids. The J segment lost 0 bases and the V segment lost 5 bases, leaving 4 bases of the junction unmatched. Germline V CDR1 and CDR2: SNHLY, FYNNEI. CDR3 DNA sequence: TGTGCCAGCAGTCTGGGGACAGTCTCTGGAAACACCATATATTTT. It is translated as CASSLGTVSGNTIYF.

The chain uses TRBV28 and TRBJ2-7; 9 nucleotides line up with TRBD2. J gave up 0 bases and V 5 bases, and 5 bases lay outside the gene matches. The CDR3 consists of 15 residues. The germline V gene has CDR1 MDHEN and CDR2 SYDVKM. The DNA for the CDR3 is TGTGCCAGCAGTCACTCGACTAGCGGCTCCTACGAGCAGTACTTC. It encodes CASSHSTSGSYEQYF.

The chain has TRBV18 and TRBJ2-2; a weak D match, TRBD2 (5 bases). The CDR3 runs to 18 residues. Trimming took 1 base from V and 7 from J, leaving 22 bases between them. Germline loops: CDR1 KGHSH, CDR2 LQKENI. The CDR3 spells CASSPLEARGIINGELFF. CDR3 bases: TGTGCCAGCTCACCACTCGAGGCTCGGGGAATTATTAACGGGGAGCTGTTTTTT.

This clone was seen just once. The rearrangement joins TRBV5-6 to TRBJ2-2; perhaps TRBD1 as D (6 bases). The CDR3 loop spans 13 amino acids. Trimming stripped 7 bases from V and 6 bases from J, with 13 bases between. Per the germline V gene, CDR1 is SGHDT and CDR2 is YYEEEE. The CDR3 DNA reads as TGTGCCAGCCTCTGGGGGCTCGCCGGGGAGCTGTTTTTT. Encoded protein: CASLWGLAGELFF.

The chain's CDR3 is CASSPEAEKLFF. CDR3 nucleotide sequence: TGTGCCAGTAGCCCGGAGGCTGAAAAACTGTTTTTT. The chain joins TRBV19 to TRBJ1-4; the D is unclear. The V and J ends lost 6 bases and 7 bases respectively, with 9 bases between them. Germline V CDR1 and CDR2: LNHDA, SQIVND (reference sequence). The CDR3 has 12 residues.

The chain carries TRBV7-2 and TRBJ2-1; TRBD1 agrees at 9 bases. Losses at the gene ends were 3 bases for V and 14 bases for J; bases not matched to a gene: 11. Germline lookup yields CDR1 SGHTA and CDR2 FQGNSA. This CDR3 region has 14 residues. In DNA form, the CDR3 reads TGTGCCAGCAGCTTGACAGGGGGACCCCAAGGGGAGTTCTTC. Protein: CASSLTGGPQGEFF.

The J gene is TRBJ1-2, the V gene TRBV7-9, with 7 bases identical to TRBD1. The CDR3 is 14 residues long. CDR1 is SEHNR and CDR2 is FQNEAQ in the germline V gene (reference sequence). Trimming cost V 5 bases and J 4 bases; bases outside gene matches: 7. The CDR3: CASSLEGQSYGYTF. In DNA form, the CDR3 reads TGTGCCAGCAGCCTAGAGGGACAGTCCTATGGCTACACCTTC.

This clone has only a few counts. The V gene is TRBV3-1 (or the pseudogene TRBV3-2), the J gene TRBJ1-2; 9 bases are shared with TRBD1. The V segment lost 0 bases and the J segment 6 bases; nucleotides outside the gene matches: 5. Germline V CDR1 and CDR2: LGHDT, YNNKEL (reference sequence). The CDR3 length is 15 residues. CDR3 in DNA: TGTGCCAGCAGCCAAGATCCCGGGACAGGGAATGGCTACACCTTC. Protein: CASSQDPGTGNGYTF.

This CDR3 is CASSRMGQGINEQYF. CDR3 bases: TGTGCCAGCAGCCGAATGGGACAGGGGATCAACGAGCAGTACTTC. The chain is built from TRBV11-2 and TRBJ2-7; the match to TRBD1 covers 10 bases. The CDR3 is made up of 15 amino acids. Looked up from germline, CDR1 is SGHAT and CDR2 is FQNNGV. V shed 5 bases, J shed 5 bases, and the junction held 9 bases outside the gene matches.

The chain employs TRBV7-9 and TRBJ2-5; 11 positions agree with TRBD2. The length of the CDR3 is 16 residues. Germline V gene sequence: CDR1 SEHNR, CDR2 FQNEAQ (reference sequence). Unmatched junction bases numbered 3, after V lost 1 base and J lost 2 bases. CDR3 sequence reads: CASSLGLAGGQETQYF. The CDR3 region has the DNA TGTGCCAGCAGCTTAGGGCTAGCGGGGGGTCAAGAGACCCAGTACTTC. The full variable domain, rest sourced from reference TRBV7-9 and TRBJ2-5, is DTGVSQNPRHKITKRGQNVTFRCDPISEHNRLYWYRQTLGQGPEFLTYFQNEAQLEKSRLLSDRFSAERPKGSFSTLEIQRTEQGDSAMYLCASSLGLAGGQETQYFGPGTRLLVL.

This clone came up once. The chain recombines TRBV6-5 with TRBJ1-4; unclear D gene. V was clipped by 10 bases and J by 13 bases, with 13 bases between them. The CDR3 loop spans 10 amino acids. Germline V CDR1 and CDR2: MNHEY, SVGAGI. The CDR3 is CATRRDLLFF. The DNA of the CDR3 is TGTGCCACGCGACGAGATTTACTGTTTTTT.

This clone was seen just once. The chain couples TRBV12-3 or TRBV12-4 to TRBJ2-4, with TRBD1 as a possible D gene (6 bases). There are 13 residues in the CDR3. Trimming pared 6 bases from V and 8 bases from J, leaving 14 bases between. In nucleotides, the CDR3 is TGTGCCAGCAGCCCAGGGGTAGTAGACATTCAGTACTTC. It yields the protein CASSPGVVDIQYF.

The rearrangement joins TRBV6-5 to TRBJ1-6; maybe TRBD1 (6 bases). Germline V gene lookup returns CDR1 MNHEY and CDR2 SVGAGI. Between the trimmed V and J ends, which lost 0 bases and 4 bases, there was a span of 7 bases. CDR3 length: 15 amino acids. CDR3 protein: CASSYSGQYNSPLHF. The CDR3 coding sequence is TGTGCCAGCAGTTACTCGGGACAATATAATTCACCCCTCCACTTT.

This chain connects TRBV20-1 to TRBJ2-1, with 10 bases matching TRBD1. V was pared by 3 bases and J by 6 bases, with 5 bases of the junction left unmatched. The CDR3 is 14 residues long. Germline V gene lookup returns CDR1 DFQATT and CDR2 SNEGSKA (reference sequence). The CDR3 here is CSASPGQGINEQFF. The DNA of the CDR3 is TGCAGTGCTAGTCCGGGACAGGGGATCAATGAGCAGTTCTTC.

The table lists this clone with a count of one. The V gene is TRBV5-1, the J gene TRBJ1-5; unclear D gene. Germline V gene sequence: CDR1 SGHRS, CDR2 YFSETQ. V lost 4 bases, J lost 5 bases, and 13 bases lay in between. The CDR3 has 14 amino acids. The DNA of the CDR3 is TGCGCCAGCAGCCCCATGGGCGGGTATCAGCCCCAGCATTTT. Translation: CASSPMGGYQPQHF.

The chain joins TRBV5-1 to TRBJ1-5; D gene ambiguous. The CDR3 runs 15 residues. Per germline, CDR1 SGHRS and CDR2 YFSETQ. Trimming pared 4 bases from V and 6 bases from J, leaving 17 bases between. The CDR3 protein is CASSLRGGDGQPQHF. The CDR3 coding sequence is TGCGCCAGCAGCCTCCGAGGAGGAGACGGTCAGCCCCAGCATTTT.